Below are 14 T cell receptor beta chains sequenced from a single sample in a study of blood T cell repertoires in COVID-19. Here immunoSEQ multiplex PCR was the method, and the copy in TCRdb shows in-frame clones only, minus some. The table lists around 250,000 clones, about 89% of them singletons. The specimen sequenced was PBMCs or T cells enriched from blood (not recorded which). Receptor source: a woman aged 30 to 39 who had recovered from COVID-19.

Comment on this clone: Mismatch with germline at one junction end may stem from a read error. In DNA, the CDR3 is TGTGCCAGCAGATTAGGGAGACAGGGAGATGAAAAACTGTTTTTT. It codes for CASRLGRQGDEKLFF. The V gene is TRBV7-2, the J gene TRBJ1-4; 7 positions match TRBD1. Per germline, CDR1 SGHTA and CDR2 FQGNSA. The CDR3 contains 15 residues.

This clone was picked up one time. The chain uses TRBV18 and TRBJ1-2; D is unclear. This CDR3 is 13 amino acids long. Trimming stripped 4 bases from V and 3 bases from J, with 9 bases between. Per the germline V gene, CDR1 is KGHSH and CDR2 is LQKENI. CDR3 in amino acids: CASSQETDYGYTF. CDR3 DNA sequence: TGTGCCAGCTCACAGGAGACGGACTATGGCTACACCTTC.

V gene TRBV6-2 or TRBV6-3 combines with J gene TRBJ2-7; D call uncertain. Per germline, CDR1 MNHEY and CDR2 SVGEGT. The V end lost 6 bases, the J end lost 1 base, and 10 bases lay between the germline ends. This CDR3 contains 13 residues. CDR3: CASSPYRSYEQYF. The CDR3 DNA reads TGTGCCAGCAGCCCCTACCGTTCCTACGAGCAGTACTTC.

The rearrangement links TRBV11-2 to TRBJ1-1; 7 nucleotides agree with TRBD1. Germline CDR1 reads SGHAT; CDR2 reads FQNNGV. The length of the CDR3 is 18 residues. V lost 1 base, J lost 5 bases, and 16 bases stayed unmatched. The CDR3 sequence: CASSLVPQGGTAGTEAFF. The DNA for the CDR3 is TGTGCCAGCAGCTTAGTTCCCCAGGGCGGGACAGCTGGGACTGAAGCTTTCTTT.

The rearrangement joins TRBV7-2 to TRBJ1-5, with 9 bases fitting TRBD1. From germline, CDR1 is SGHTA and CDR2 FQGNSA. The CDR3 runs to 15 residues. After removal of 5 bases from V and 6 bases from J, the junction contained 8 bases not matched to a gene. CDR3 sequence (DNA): TGTGCCAGCAGCCGCCGACAGGGGGATGGTCAGCCCCAGCATTTT. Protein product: CASSRRQGDGQPQHF.

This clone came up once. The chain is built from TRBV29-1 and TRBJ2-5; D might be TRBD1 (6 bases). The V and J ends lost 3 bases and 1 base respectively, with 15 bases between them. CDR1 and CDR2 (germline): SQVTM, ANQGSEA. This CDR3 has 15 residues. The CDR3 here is CSVERGKGPQETQYF. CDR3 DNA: TGCAGCGTTGAGAGGGGGAAGGGGCCCCAAGAGACCCAGTACTTC.

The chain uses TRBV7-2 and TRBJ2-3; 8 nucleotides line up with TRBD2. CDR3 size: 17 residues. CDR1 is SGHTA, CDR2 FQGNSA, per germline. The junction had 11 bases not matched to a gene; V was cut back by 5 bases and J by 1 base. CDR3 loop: CASSRTGLGSRTDTQYF. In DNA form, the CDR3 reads TGTGCCAGCAGCCGCACGGGACTAGGGTCTCGCACAGATACGCAGTATTTT. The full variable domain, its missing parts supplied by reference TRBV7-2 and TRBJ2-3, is GAGVSQSPSNKVTEKGKDVELRCDPISGHTALYWYRQSLGQGLEFLIYFQGNSAPDKSGLPSDRFSAERTGGSVSTLTIQRTQQEDSAVYLCASSRTGLGSRTDTQYFGPGTRLTVL.

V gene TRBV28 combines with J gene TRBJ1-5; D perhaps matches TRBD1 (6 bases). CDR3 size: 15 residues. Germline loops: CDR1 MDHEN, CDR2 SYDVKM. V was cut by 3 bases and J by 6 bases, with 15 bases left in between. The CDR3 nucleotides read TGTGCCAGCAGTTTTAGTGTCAGGGGCTTTCAGCCCCAGCATTTT. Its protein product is CASSFSVRGFQPQHF.

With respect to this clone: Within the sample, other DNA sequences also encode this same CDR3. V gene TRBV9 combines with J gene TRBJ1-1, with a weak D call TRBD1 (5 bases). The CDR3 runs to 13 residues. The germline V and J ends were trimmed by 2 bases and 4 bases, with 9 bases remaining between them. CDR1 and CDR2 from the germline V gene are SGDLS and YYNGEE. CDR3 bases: TGTGCCAGCAGCGTCCAGGGCGGCACTGAAGCTTTCTTT. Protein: CASSVQGGTEAFF.

The CDR3: CASNLPRQGAEAFF. CDR3 nucleotide sequence: TGTGCCAGCAACCTACCTCGACAGGGCGCTGAAGCTTTCTTT. The gene calls are TRBV28 and TRBJ1-1; 7 nucleotides match TRBD1. Germline-derived CDR1 and CDR2 are MDHEN and SYDVKM. J lost 6 bases, V lost 7 bases, and 11 bases had no gene match. The CDR3 is 14 amino acids.

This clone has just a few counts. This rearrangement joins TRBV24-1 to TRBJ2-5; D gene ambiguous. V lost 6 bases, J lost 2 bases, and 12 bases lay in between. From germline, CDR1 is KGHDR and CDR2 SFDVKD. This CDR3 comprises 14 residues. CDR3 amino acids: CATSSGYRQETQYF. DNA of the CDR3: TGTGCCACCAGTTCAGGATATCGACAAGAGACCCAGTACTTC.

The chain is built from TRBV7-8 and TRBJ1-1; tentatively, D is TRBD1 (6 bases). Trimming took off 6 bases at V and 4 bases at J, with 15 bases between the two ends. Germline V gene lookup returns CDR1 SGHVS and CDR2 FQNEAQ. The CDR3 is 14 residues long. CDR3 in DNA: TGTGCCAGCAGATACAGGGAAGGATTCACTGAAGCTTTCTTT. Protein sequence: CASRYREGFTEAFF. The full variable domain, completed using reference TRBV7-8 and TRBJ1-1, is GAGVSQSPRYKVAKRGQDVALRCDPISGHVSLFWYQQALGQGPEFLTYFQNEAQLDKSGLPSDRFFAERPEGSVSTLKIQRTQQEDSAVYLCASRYREGFTEAFFGQGTRLTVV.

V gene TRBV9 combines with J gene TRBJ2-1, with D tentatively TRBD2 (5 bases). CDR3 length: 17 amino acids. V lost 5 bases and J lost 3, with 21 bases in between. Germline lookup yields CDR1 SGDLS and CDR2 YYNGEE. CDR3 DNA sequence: TGTGCCAGCAGTCCCCTGGCGGGCCTATCCCTCTACAATGAGCAGTTCTTC. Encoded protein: CASSPLAGLSLYNEQFF.

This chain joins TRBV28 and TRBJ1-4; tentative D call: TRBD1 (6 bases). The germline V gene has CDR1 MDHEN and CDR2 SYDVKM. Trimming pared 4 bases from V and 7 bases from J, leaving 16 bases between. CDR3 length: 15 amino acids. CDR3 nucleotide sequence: TGTGCCAGCAGTTCGAGCAAGGGGGACGGTGAAAAACTGTTTTTT. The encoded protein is CASSSSKGDGEKLFF.